What follows are 25 T cell receptor beta chains derived from one specimen sequenced in a study of T-cell memory formation after mild COVID-19. TCRdb passed the 5' RACE reads through MiXCR, listing each CDR3 protein once. This sample has 550,000 to 600,000 distinct CDR3 sequences, with around 15% found just once. The sequenced sample consisted of PBMCs or a T cell subset sorted from them (not recorded which). The receptor set was obtained from an adult woman who had mild COVID-19 (a few samples of this study predate the infection). Cell type and time point are not known.

This sequence joins TRBV30 and TRBJ2-2; TRBD1 or TRBD2 may be the D gene (5 bases each). This CDR3 comprises 13 residues. Germline CDR1 is GTSNPN and CDR2 is SVGIG (reference sequence). V shed 5 bases and J shed 5 bases, with 12 bases lying between them. Written as DNA, the CDR3 is TGTGCCTGGGCCTTCTGGGGGACCGGGGAGCTGTTTTTT. Translated: CAWAFWGTGELFF.

This sequence joins TRBV4-1 and TRBJ1-2, with D perhaps matching TRBD1 (6 bases). CDR1 and CDR2 (germline): MGHRA, YSYEKL. The CDR3 consists of 18 residues. V dropped 4 bases and J dropped 0 bases, with 21 bases sitting between them. The CDR3 DNA reads as TGCGCCAGCAGCCCTTCGAGGGACACAACCCCAGCTAACTATGGCTACACCTTC. Protein: CASSPSRDTTPANYGYTF.

V is TRBV5-5 and J is TRBJ2-7; TRBD2 matches 9 bases. CDR3 size: 16 residues. CDR1 is SGHKS, CDR2 YYEKEE, per germline (reference sequence). Trimming removed 3 bases from V and 3 bases from J; junction bases left unmatched: 10. The DNA of the CDR3 is TGTGCCAGCAGCTCCGCTTTAGCGGGAGAGTTCTACGAGCAGTACTTC. Protein sequence: CASSSALAGEFYEQYF. Drawing the rest from reference TRBV5-5 and TRBJ2-7, the complete variable domain is DAGVTQSPTHLIKTRGQQVTLRCSPISGHKSVSWYQQVLGQGPQFIFQYYEKEERGRGNFPDRFSARQFPNYSSELNVNALLLGDSALYLCASSSALAGEFYEQYFGPGTRLTVT.

This clonotype was recorded at least ten times. The chain is built from TRBV4-3 and TRBJ2-1; the match to TRBD2 covers 9 bases. The CDR3 covers 15 residues. The V gene's germline CDR1 is LGHNA and CDR2 YSLEER. J was trimmed by 6 bases and V by 4 bases; bases with no gene match: 7. CDR3 loop: CASSPEGLAINEQFF. For the CDR3, the DNA is TGCGCCAGCAGCCCCGAGGGACTAGCTATCAATGAGCAGTTCTTC.

This clonotype appeared a few times. The V gene is TRBV5-5, the J gene TRBJ2-7; possible D gene TRBD1, 6 bases. The CDR3 contains 13 residues. Deletions cut 4 bases from V and 4 bases from J, with 12 bases between. Germline values: CDR1 SGHKS, CDR2 YYEKEE (reference sequence). DNA for the CDR3: TGTGCCAGCAGCCCGGGACACCAATACGAGCAGTACTTC. Its translation is CASSPGHQYEQYF.

This clonotype was seen ten or more times. The V and J genes are TRBV5-1 and TRBJ2-5, with 8 bases identical to TRBD1. Germline V gene data show CDR1 as SGHRS and CDR2 as YFSETQ. V shed 4 bases, J shed 4 bases, and the junction held 9 bases outside the gene matches. The CDR3 is made up of 15 amino acids. In DNA, the CDR3 is TGCGCCAGCAGCCGAAGCAGGGGGCAGGGAGAGACCCAGTACTTC. It codes for CASSRSRGQGETQYF.

This clonotype appeared a few times. The chain is built from TRBV2 and TRBJ2-2, with D possibly being TRBD1 (5 bases). The germline gives CDR1 SNHLY, CDR2 FYNNEI. V was trimmed by 8 bases and J by 4 bases, leaving 14 bases between them. The CDR3 is made up of 14 amino acids. CDR3 in DNA: TGTGCCAGCTCCTCAGGGCCAGCCACCGGGGAGCTGTTTTTT. It codes for CASSSGPATGELFF.

This clonotype was seen a handful of times. This sequence joins TRBV4-3 and TRBJ2-2; no firm D call. V was cut by 0 bases and J by 2 bases, with 13 bases left in between. This CDR3 is built from 17 residues. The germline CDR1 and CDR2 sequences are LGHNA and YSLEER. The CDR3 region has the DNA TGCGCCAGCAGCCAAGATCTACCGGGCATCAACACCGGGGAGCTGTTTTTT. Translation gives CASSQDLPGINTGELFF.

There are many counts of this clonotype. The chain combines TRBV11-2 with TRBJ1-1; D is possibly TRBD1 (5 bases). V lost 5 bases and J lost 4, with 14 bases in between. The CDR3 runs 14 residues. Germline V gene sequence: CDR1 SGHAT, CDR2 FQNNGV. The CDR3 nucleotides are TGTGCCAGCAGCCCTTTCCTCGGGGGCACTGAAGCTTTCTTT. Its protein product is CASSPFLGGTEAFF.

This clonotype showed up just a few times. CDR3 in DNA: TGTGCCAGCAGCCCAGGGCCTTACAGGGGCGGCGAGCAGTACTTC. Translated, it gives CASSPGPYRGGEQYF. The genes are TRBV7-8 and TRBJ2-7; 7 bases are a match to TRBD1. V was clipped by 5 bases and J by 6 bases; unmatched bases: 13. Looked up from germline, CDR1 is SGHVS and CDR2 is FQNEAQ. This CDR3 contains 15 residues. The full variable domain, its missing parts supplied by reference TRBV7-8 and TRBJ2-7, is GAGVSQSPRYKVAKRGQDVALRCDPISGHVSLFWYQQALGQGPEFLTYFQNEAQLDKSGLPSDRFFAERPEGSVSTLKIQRTQQEDSAVYLCASSPGPYRGGEQYFGPGTRLTVT.

There are a few counts of this clonotype. The J gene is TRBJ2-6, the V gene TRBV7-6; D may match TRBD1 or TRBD2 (5 bases each). Germline loops: CDR1 SGHVS, CDR2 FNYEAQ. The CDR3 covers 15 residues. Trimming took 6 bases from V and 4 from J, leaving 13 bases between them. The CDR3, as DNA: TGTGCCAGCAGACGATGGGGGTCCGGGGCCAACGTCCTGACTTTC. Translation gives CASRRWGSGANVLTF.

This clonotype was found a few times. The genes are TRBV6-2 or TRBV6-3 and TRBJ1-1, with a tentative D call TRBD1 (5 bases). This CDR3 region has 17 residues. Germline V lookup: CDR1 MNHEY, CDR2 SVGEGT. V lost 0 bases, J lost 6 bases, and 20 bases lay in between. The CDR3 DNA is TGTGCCAGCAGTTACTCGAAGCTGGGGGGAAGGTTCCCTGAAGCTTTCTTT. This translates into CASSYSKLGGRFPEAFF.

V usage is TRBV12-3 or TRBV12-4 and J usage is TRBJ2-7, with D perhaps matching TRBD2 (6 bases). This CDR3 contains 15 residues. The V gene lost 3 bases and the J gene lost 3 bases, with 15 bases spanning the gap. The CDR3 DNA reads as TGTGCCAGCAGTTTCTCGCTAGCGAGATACTACGAGCAGTACTTC. As protein: CASSFSLARYYEQYF.

The table lists this clonotype with a count of one. This may be a read error: a much more frequent sequence differs by one nucleotide. The chain combines TRBV6-4 with TRBJ2-1; 11 bases are a match to TRBD2. Trimming took 6 bases from V and 3 from J; bases not matched to a gene: 4. This CDR3 spans 15 amino acids. Germline V gene data show CDR1 as MRHNA and CDR2 as SNTAGT. This CDR3 reads CASSPTSGDYNEQFF. The DNA of the CDR3 is TGTGCCAGCAGCCCGACTAGCGGGGACTACAATGAGCAGTTCTTC.

This clonotype has more than one count but fewer than ten. The chain employs TRBV7-2 and TRBJ2-4; TRBD2 matches 12 bases. The germline V gene has CDR1 SGHTA and CDR2 FQGNSA. J gave up 3 bases and V 5 bases, and 5 bases lay outside the gene matches. The CDR3 sequence is 16 residues long. CDR3 bases: TGTGCCAGCAGCCCGACTAGCGGGAGAATCAAAAACATTCAGTACTTC. Its protein is CASSPTSGRIKNIQYF.

This clonotype was found many times. The gene calls are TRBV4-2 and TRBJ2-1; 7 bases agree with TRBD1. Trimming took 1 base from V and 6 from J; bases not matched to a gene: 3. Germline loops: CDR1 LGHNA, CDR2 YNFKEQ. The CDR3 consists of 14 residues. CDR3 coding DNA: TGTGCCAGCAGCCAAGGGGACAGTTTCAATGAGCAGTTCTTC. Translation gives CASSQGDSFNEQFF.

In this sample, this clonotype turned up a few times. The chain has TRBV4-1 and TRBJ1-6; D is undetermined. Trimming pared 3 bases from V and 9 bases from J, leaving 9 bases between. CDR3 length: 13 residues. Germline V gives CDR1 MGHRA, CDR2 YSYEKL. CDR3 loop: CASSHPGSSPLHF. The DNA of the CDR3 is TGCGCCAGCAGCCACCCCGGATCTTCACCCCTCCACTTT.

This clonotype has more than one count but fewer than ten. The CDR3 protein is CASSTRGRSNNEQFF. Here the CDR3 DNA reads TGTGCCAGCAGCACTCGCGGGAGGAGTAACAATGAGCAGTTCTTC. The rearrangement links TRBV7-9 to TRBJ2-1, with TRBD2 matching 8 bases. The CDR3 contains 15 residues. V lost 5 bases, J lost 5 bases, and 8 bases stayed unmatched. CDR1 SEHNR and CDR2 FQNEAQ come from the germline V gene (reference sequence). Full variable domain (rest looked up from reference TRBV7-9 and TRBJ2-1): DTGVSQNPRHKITKRGQNVTFRCDPISEHNRLYWYRQTLGQGPEFLTYFQNEAQLEKSRLLSDRFSAERPKGSFSTLEIQRTEQGDSAMYLCASSTRGRSNNEQFFGPGTRLTVL.

The gene calls are TRBV3-1 and TRBJ2-7; D is uncertain. CDR1 and CDR2 (germline): LGHDT, YNNKEL (reference sequence). The CDR3 loop spans 18 amino acids. Trimming removed 1 base at V and 5 bases at J, with 24 bases between. The CDR3 sequence: CASSQALGEGKYIDEQYF. CDR3 bases: TGTGCCAGCAGCCAAGCGCTTGGGGAAGGGAAGTATATAGACGAGCAGTACTTC.

In this sample, this clonotype turned up a few times. J is TRBJ2-7 and V is TRBV18; D might be TRBD1 (5 bases). CDR1 and CDR2 (germline): KGHSH, LQKENI. CDR3 size: 14 residues. V was pared by 1 base and J by 5 bases, with 12 bases between. The CDR3 DNA reads as TGTGCCAGCTCACCACTGTCCAGGGTGGACGAGCAGTACTTC. This sequence encodes CASSPLSRVDEQYF.

The chain joins TRBV29-1 to TRBJ1-1, with D possibly being TRBD1 (6 bases). V was shortened by 5 bases and J by 1 base, with 11 bases between the two germline ends. The CDR3 is 13 residues long. Germline CDR1 is SQVTM and CDR2 is ANQGSEA. The CDR3 DNA is TGCAGCGTTTACCCACAGGGGAACACTGAAGCTTTCTTT. It translates to CSVYPQGNTEAFF.

The chain employs TRBV7-3 and TRBJ2-3; 9 bases match TRBD2. Germline V gives CDR1 SGHTA, CDR2 FQGTGA. The V and J ends lost 2 bases and 4 bases, in that order; junction bases with no gene match: 25. The CDR3 runs 22 residues. CDR3 sequence (DNA): TGTGCCAGCAGCTTATATCCGCAACTATTAGGAATCGGCGGGGGGGCAGCAGATACGCAGTATTTT. Amino acid sequence: CASSLYPQLLGIGGGAADTQYF. Together with reference TRBV7-3 and TRBJ2-3, the CDR3 gives the full variable domain: GAGVSQTPSNKVTEKGKYVELRCDPISGHTALYWYRQSLGQGPEFLIYFQGTGAADDSGLPNDRFFAVRPEGSVSTLKIQRTERGDSAVYLCASSLYPQLLGIGGGAADTQYFGPGTRLTVL.

J is TRBJ2-7 and V is TRBV10-3; 8 nucleotides align to TRBD1. J lost 4 bases, V lost 5 bases, and 4 bases had no gene match. Germline-derived CDR1 and CDR2 are ENHRY and SYGVKD. This CDR3 spans 13 amino acids. This chain's CDR3 is CAISYDRGYEQYF. The CDR3 nucleotides read TGTGCCATCAGTTATGACAGGGGTTACGAGCAGTACTTC.

The chain combines TRBV30 with TRBJ2-5; TRBD2 matches 12 bases. The CDR3 contains 16 residues. Germline assignment: CDR1 GTSNPN and CDR2 SVGIG (reference sequence). The junction had 4 bases not matched to a gene; V was cut back by 1 base and J by 1 base. The CDR3 here is CAWSDGLAGSQETQYF. CDR3 coding DNA: TGTGCCTGGAGTGATGGACTAGCGGGAAGCCAAGAGACCCAGTACTTC. The whole variable domain, filled in from reference TRBV30 and TRBJ2-5, reads SQTIHQWPATLVQPVGSPLSLECTVEGTSNPNLYWYRQAAGRGLQLLFYSVGIGQISSEVPQNLSASRPQDRQFILSSKKLLLSDSGFYLCAWSDGLAGSQETQYFGPGTRLLVL.

This clonotype was recorded a few times. V gene TRBV11-2 combines with J gene TRBJ2-1; no reliable D call. The CDR3 spans 13 residues. Germline loops: CDR1 SGHAT, CDR2 FQNNGV. The V and J ends lost 5 bases and 5 bases respectively, with 10 bases between them. The CDR3 here is CASSTRAHNEQFF. The CDR3 DNA follows: TGTGCCAGCAGCACCCGGGCTCACAATGAGCAGTTCTTC.